The 5 T cell receptor beta chains listed next were all sequenced from one sample in a study of blood T cell repertoires in COVID-19 (TCRdb year 2020). The library was generated by the immunoSEQ multiplex PCR assay. What TCRdb holds here is the immuneACCESS table cut down to in-frame rearrangements. Part of the clones is not present; checked against another copy, under half of the missing clones reflect an unresolved V gene, and the others are unexplained. The sample table contains a few hundred thousand clones; only one count was recorded for more than 70% of them. Clones ranked in the top ten supply 1.5% to 2% of the sample. The sample was peripheral blood. The receptors stem from a woman aged 45-59 years with acute or convalescent COVID-19.

The V and J genes are TRBV28 and TRBJ2-7, with 11 positions matching TRBD1. Germline CDR1 and CDR2: MDHEN and SYDVKM. This CDR3 spans 15 amino acids. After removal of 4 bases from V and 2 bases from J, the junction contained 4 bases not matched to a gene. This CDR3 is CASSWGQGETYEQYF. Here the CDR3 DNA reads TGTGCCAGCAGTTGGGGACAGGGGGAGACCTACGAGCAGTACTTC.

This clone was counted between two and nine times. The V and J genes are TRBV11-2 and TRBJ2-6; a weak D match, TRBD1 (5 bases). With 0 bases removed from V and 2 bases from J, the gap between germline ends came to 11 bases. CDR3 length: 17 amino acids. Germline CDR1 and CDR2: SGHAT and FQNNGV. CDR3: CASSLEAGFPGANVLTF. The DNA for the CDR3 is TGTGCCAGCAGCTTAGAGGCAGGGTTCCCTGGGGCCAACGTCCTGACTTTC. Filled out from reference TRBV11-2 and TRBJ2-6, the complete variable domain reads EAGVAQSPRYKIIEKRQSVAFWCNPISGHATLYWYQQILGQGPKLLIQFQNNGVVDDSQLPKDRFSAERLKGVDSTLKIQPAKLEDSAVYLCASSLEAGFPGANVLTFGAGSRLTVL.

The J gene is TRBJ2-1, the V gene TRBV28; 9 bases line up with TRBD1. Germline CDR1 and CDR2: MDHEN and SYDVKM. The CDR3 runs to 15 residues. J lost 4 bases, V lost 6 bases, and 7 bases had no gene match. CDR3 nucleotide sequence: TGTGCCAGCAGCCCCACAGGGGGCGCGTACAATGAGCAGTTCTTC. This sequence encodes CASSPTGGAYNEQFF.

The V and J genes are TRBV3-1 (or the pseudogene TRBV3-2) and TRBJ1-4; 7 bases are shared with TRBD1. V trimming: 3 bases; J trimming: 8 bases; junction bases outside the gene matches: 9. Germline assignment: CDR1 LGHDT and CDR2 YNNKEL (reference sequence). This CDR3 region has 15 residues. The CDR3 protein is CASSHYPGTEEKLFF. Written as DNA, the CDR3 is TGTGCCAGCAGCCATTACCCCGGGACAGAAGAAAAACTGTTTTTT.

The chain combines TRBV10-1 with TRBJ2-4; 15 bases line up with TRBD2. The CDR3 covers 17 residues. Losses at the gene ends were 2 bases for V and 9 bases for J; bases not matched to a gene: 8. CDR1 WNHNN and CDR2 SYGVQD come from the germline V gene (reference sequence). In DNA, the CDR3 is TGCGCCAGCAGTGAGCCTGGACTAGCGGGAGGGAGGGGCATTCAGTACTTC. It translates to CASSEPGLAGGRGIQYF.